The present T cell receptor (beta chain) was sequenced within a study of technical replicates of blood from a few donors. Assay used: immunoSEQ multiplex PCR; TCRdb lists only in-frame clones, some missing. The sample shows tens of thousands of clones, more than 90% of them seen only once. The germline V gene has CDR1 KGHSH and CDR2 LQKENI. Trimming took 3 bases from V and 2 from J; bases not matched to a gene: 5. CDR3 length equals 16 residues. V is TRBV18 and J is TRBJ1-5; 9 nucleotides align to TRBD1. The material sequenced was T cells isolated from PBMCs. The TCR originated in a human donor in good health. CDR3 DNA: TGTGCCAGCTCACCTCCCGGGACAGGGCGCAATCAGCCCCAGCATTTT. Residues: CASSPPGTGRNQPQHF.